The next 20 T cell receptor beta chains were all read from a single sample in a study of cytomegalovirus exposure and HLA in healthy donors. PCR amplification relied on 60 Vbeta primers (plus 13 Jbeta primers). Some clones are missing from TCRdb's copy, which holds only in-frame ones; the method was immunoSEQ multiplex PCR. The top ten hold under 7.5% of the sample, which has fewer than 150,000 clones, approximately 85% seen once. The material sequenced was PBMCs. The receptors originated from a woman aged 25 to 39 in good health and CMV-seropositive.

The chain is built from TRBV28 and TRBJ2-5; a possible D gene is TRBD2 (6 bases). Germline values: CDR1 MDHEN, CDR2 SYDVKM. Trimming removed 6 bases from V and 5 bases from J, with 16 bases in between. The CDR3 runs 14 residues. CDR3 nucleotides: TGTGCCAGCAGATGGGGACTGGGCGGGGAGACCCAGTACTTC. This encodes CASRWGLGGETQYF.

Here the CDR3 DNA reads TGCGCCAGCAGCTTTGGGGCAGGCACCGAGCAGTACTTC. Translated, it gives CASSFGAGTEQYF. The chain recombines TRBV5-1 with TRBJ2-7; D may be TRBD1 (5 bases). The length of the CDR3 is 13 residues. V gave up 2 bases and J gave up 6 bases, with 12 bases separating them. Looked up from germline, CDR1 is SGHRS and CDR2 is YFSETQ.

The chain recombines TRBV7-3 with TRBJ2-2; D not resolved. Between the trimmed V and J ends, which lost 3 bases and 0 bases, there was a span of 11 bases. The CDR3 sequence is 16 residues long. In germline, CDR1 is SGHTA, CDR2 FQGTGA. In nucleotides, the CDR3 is TGTGCCAGCAGCTTCCGCCTATCCTCGAACACCGGGGAGCTGTTTTTT. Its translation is CASSFRLSSNTGELFF.

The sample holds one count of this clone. CDR3 amino acids: CASSLRSGRATTGELFF. CDR3 nucleotides: TGCGCCAGCAGCTTGAGAAGCGGGAGGGCCACAACCGGGGAGCTGTTTTTT. The rearrangement joins TRBV5-1 to TRBJ2-2, with 10 bases that match TRBD2. The CDR3 length is 17 residues. Per germline, CDR1 SGHRS and CDR2 YFSETQ. V trimming: 1 base; J trimming: 5 bases; junction bases outside the gene matches: 8.

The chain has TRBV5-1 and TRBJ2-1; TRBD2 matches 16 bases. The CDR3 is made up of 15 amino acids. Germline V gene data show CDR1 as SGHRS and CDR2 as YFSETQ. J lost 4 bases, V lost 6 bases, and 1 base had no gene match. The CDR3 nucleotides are TGCGCCAGCAAGGGACTAGCGGGGGGGTACAATGAGCAGTTCTTC. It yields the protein CASKGLAGGYNEQFF.

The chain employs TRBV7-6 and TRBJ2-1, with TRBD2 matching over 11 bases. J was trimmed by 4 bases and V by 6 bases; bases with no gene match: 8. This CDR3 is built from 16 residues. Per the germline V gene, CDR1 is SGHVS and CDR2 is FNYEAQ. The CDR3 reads CASSTLAGGNYNEQFF. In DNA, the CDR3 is TGTGCCAGCAGTACATTAGCGGGAGGGAATTACAATGAGCAGTTCTTC.

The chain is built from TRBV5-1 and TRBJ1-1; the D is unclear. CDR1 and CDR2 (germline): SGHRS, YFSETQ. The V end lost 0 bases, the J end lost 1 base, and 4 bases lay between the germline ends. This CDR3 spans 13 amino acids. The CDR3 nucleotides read TGCGCCAGCAGCTTGGAGCCGAACACTGAAGCTTTCTTT. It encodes CASSLEPNTEAFF.

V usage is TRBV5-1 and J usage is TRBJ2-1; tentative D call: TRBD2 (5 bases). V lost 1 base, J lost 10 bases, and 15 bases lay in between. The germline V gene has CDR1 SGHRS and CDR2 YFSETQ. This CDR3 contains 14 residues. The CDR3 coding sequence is TGCGCCAGCAGCTTGCAGCCTAGCATAGAGGAGCAGTTCTTC. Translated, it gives CASSLQPSIEEQFF.

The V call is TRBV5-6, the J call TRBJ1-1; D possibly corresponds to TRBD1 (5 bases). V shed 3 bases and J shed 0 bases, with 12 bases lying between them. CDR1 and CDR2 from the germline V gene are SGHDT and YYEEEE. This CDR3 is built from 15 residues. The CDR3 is CASSSTVFMNTEAFF. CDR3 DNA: TGTGCCAGCAGCTCGACAGTATTTATGAACACTGAAGCTTTCTTT.

The CDR3 reads CASFPRGSGTDTQYF. CDR3 nucleotide sequence: TGCGCCAGCTTCCCTCGCGGGAGCGGAACAGATACGCAGTATTTT. V is TRBV5-1 and J is TRBJ2-3; TRBD2 agrees at 7 bases. Germline V lookup: CDR1 SGHRS, CDR2 YFSETQ. The CDR3 contains 15 residues. After removal of 7 bases from V and 3 bases from J, the junction contained 11 bases not matched to a gene. The full variable domain, in which reference TRBV5-1 and TRBJ2-3 provide the parts outside the CDR3, is KAGVTQTPRYLIKTRGQQVTLSCSPISGHRSVSWYQQTPGQGLQFLFEYFSETQRNKGNFPGRFSGRQFSNSRSEMNVSTLELGDSALYLCASFPRGSGTDTQYFGPGTRLTVL.

The CDR3 protein is CASSLGGTSKTDTQYF. DNA for the CDR3: TGCGCCAGCAGCTTGGGGGGGACTAGCAAAACAGATACGCAGTATTTT. V usage is TRBV5-1 and J usage is TRBJ2-3; the match to TRBD2 covers 9 bases. V shed 0 bases, J shed 3 bases, and the junction held 5 bases outside the gene matches. CDR3 length: 16 residues. Germline V gives CDR1 SGHRS, CDR2 YFSETQ.

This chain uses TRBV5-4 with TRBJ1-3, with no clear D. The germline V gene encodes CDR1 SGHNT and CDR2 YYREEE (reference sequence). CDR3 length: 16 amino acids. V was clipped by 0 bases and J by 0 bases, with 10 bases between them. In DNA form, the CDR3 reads TGTGCCAGCAGCTTGGCAGGCGAGAGCTCTGGAAACACCATATATTTT. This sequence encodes CASSLAGESSGNTIYF. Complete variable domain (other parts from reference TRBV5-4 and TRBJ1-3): ETGVTQSPTHLIKTRGQQVTLRCSSQSGHNTVSWYQQALGQGPQFIFQYYREEENGRGNFPPRFSGLQFPNYSSELNVNALELDDSALYLCASSLAGESSGNTIYFGEGSWLTVV.

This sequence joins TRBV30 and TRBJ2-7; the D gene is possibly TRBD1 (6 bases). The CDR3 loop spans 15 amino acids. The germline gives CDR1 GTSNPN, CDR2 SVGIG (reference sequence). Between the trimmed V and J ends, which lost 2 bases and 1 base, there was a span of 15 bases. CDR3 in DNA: TGTGCCTGGAGTTATGACAGGTGGAGTTCCTACGAGCAGTACTTC. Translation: CAWSYDRWSSYEQYF.

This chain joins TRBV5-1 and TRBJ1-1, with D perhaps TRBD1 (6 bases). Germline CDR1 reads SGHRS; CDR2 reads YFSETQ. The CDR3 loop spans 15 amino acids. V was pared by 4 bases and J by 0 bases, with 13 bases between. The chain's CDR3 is CASSLTTGLNTEAFF. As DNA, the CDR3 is TGCGCCAGCAGCCTTACTACAGGGTTGAACACTGAAGCTTTCTTT.

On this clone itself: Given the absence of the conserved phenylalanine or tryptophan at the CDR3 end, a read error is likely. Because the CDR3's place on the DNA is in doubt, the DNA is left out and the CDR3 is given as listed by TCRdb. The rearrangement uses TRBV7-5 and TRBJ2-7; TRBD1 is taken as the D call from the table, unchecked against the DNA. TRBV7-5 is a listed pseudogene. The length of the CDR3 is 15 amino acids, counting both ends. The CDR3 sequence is CARSSQGGDSYEQYL.

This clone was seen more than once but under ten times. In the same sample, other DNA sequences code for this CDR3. CDR3 coding DNA: TGCGCCAGCAGCCTAGACAGAATGAACACTGAAGCTTTCTTT. Its translation: CASSLDRMNTEAFF. V gene TRBV5-1 combines with J gene TRBJ1-1, with TRBD1 as a possible D gene (5 bases). The CDR3 is made up of 14 amino acids. V was cut by 4 bases and J by 0 bases, with 10 bases left in between. CDR1 and CDR2 (germline): SGHRS, YFSETQ.

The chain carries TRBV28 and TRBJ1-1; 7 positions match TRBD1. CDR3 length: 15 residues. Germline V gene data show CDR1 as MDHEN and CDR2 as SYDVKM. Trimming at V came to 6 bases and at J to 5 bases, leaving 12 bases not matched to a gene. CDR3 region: CASSYSGTASTEAFF. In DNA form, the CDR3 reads TGTGCCAGCAGCTATTCCGGGACAGCTTCTACTGAAGCTTTCTTT.

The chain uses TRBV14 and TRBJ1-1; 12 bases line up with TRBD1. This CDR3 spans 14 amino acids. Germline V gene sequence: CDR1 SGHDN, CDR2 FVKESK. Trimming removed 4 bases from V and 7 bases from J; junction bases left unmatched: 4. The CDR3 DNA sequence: TGTGCCAGCAGCCGGGGACAGGGGGCGGATGAAGCTTTCTTT. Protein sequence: CASSRGQGADEAFF.

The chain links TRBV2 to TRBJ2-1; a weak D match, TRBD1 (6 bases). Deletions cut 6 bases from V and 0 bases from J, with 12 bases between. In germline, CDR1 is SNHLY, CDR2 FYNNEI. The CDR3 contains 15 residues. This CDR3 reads CASRARTASYNEQFF. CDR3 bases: TGTGCCAGCAGAGCTCGGACAGCCTCCTACAATGAGCAGTTCTTC.

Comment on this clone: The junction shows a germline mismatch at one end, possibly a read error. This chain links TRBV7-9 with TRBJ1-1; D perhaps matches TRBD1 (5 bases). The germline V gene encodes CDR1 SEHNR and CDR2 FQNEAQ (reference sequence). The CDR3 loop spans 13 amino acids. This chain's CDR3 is CSSSWGVNTEAFF. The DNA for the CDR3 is TGTTCCAGCAGCTGGGGGGTGAACACTGAAGCTTTCTTT.